This T cell receptor (beta chain) was documented in a study of cytomegalovirus exposure and HLA in healthy donors. Points from the study as a whole: In vitro data verified a few CMV-associated chains as specific for CMV antigens. In a later analysis, donors in an Asian-associated ancestry cluster reportedly had fewer N-insertions in productive TCRs than the cohort mean. In all likelihood, a cluster of highly shared sequence variants was a sequencing artifact.

PCR used 60 Vbeta primers and 13 Jbeta primers. TCRdb's copy holds only in-frame clones and misses some; the assay was immunoSEQ multiplex PCR. The repertoire has 150,000 to 200,000 clones, roughly four fifths of them found once; the top ten carry 1.5% to 2%. Notes on this clone: Its antigen is undetermined.

All the people who gave samples were healthy bone marrow donors. The receptor was isolated from a man between 18 and 35 years old in good health and CMV-seronegative. The sequenced sample consisted of PBMCs.

The CDR3 coding sequence is TGCGCCAGCAGCCCTCTGGCCCGAAACACCATATATTTT. Amino acid sequence: CASSPLARNTIYF. V usage is TRBV4-1 and J usage is TRBJ1-3; D not certain. The CDR3 length is 13 residues. Trimming removed 4 bases at V and 5 bases at J, with 9 bases between. Germline lookup yields CDR1 MGHRA and CDR2 YSYEKL.